One and the same sample provided the 22 T cell receptor beta chains below, sequenced in a study of chemoradiotherapy in HPV16-positive cancers. Using immunoSEQ multiplex PCR, the repertoire was profiled, and TCRdb retains in-frame clones only, with some absent. The sample lists more than 9,500 clones; 88% were seen once. The input for sequencing was blood, taken from a patient who underwent chemoradiotherapy. The receptors shown here come from a human donor with HPV-associated anogenital cancer.

CDR3 bases: TGTGCCTGGAGTCGGACAGTTAGCACAGATACGCAGTATTTT. This translates into CAWSRTVSTDTQYF. The V call is TRBV30, the J call TRBJ2-3; TRBD1 is a possible D gene (6 bases). V was trimmed by 2 bases and J by 0 bases, leaving 9 bases between them. CDR1 is GTSNPN and CDR2 is SVGIG in the germline V gene (reference sequence). This CDR3 comprises 14 residues.

V and J are TRBV6-1 and TRBJ1-1; tentative D call: TRBD1 (5 bases). Trimming cost V 2 bases and J 4 bases, with 17 bases left between them. The CDR3 loop spans 16 amino acids. The germline gives CDR1 MNHNS, CDR2 SASEGT. CDR3 protein: CASSEMMGTISTEAFF. CDR3 DNA: TGTGCCAGCAGTGAAATGATGGGGACGATATCCACTGAAGCTTTCTTT.

The chain links TRBV7-2 to TRBJ2-7; tentative D call: TRBD2 (5 bases). The CDR3 is made up of 15 amino acids. V lost 1 base and J lost 3, with 13 bases in between. Per germline, CDR1 SGHTA and CDR2 FQGNSA. CDR3 protein: CASSLGVGVGYEQYF. The CDR3, as DNA: TGTGCCAGCAGCTTAGGCGTCGGGGTAGGCTACGAGCAGTACTTC.

The chain carries TRBV29-1 and TRBJ2-2; no clear D. Trimming removed 0 bases at V and 5 bases at J, with 4 bases between. The germline CDR1 and CDR2 sequences are SQVTM and ANQGSEA. The CDR3 sequence is 12 residues long. The CDR3 loop is CSVEDRTGELFF. CDR3 DNA sequence: TGCAGCGTTGAAGATCGGACCGGGGAGCTGTTTTTT.

The V call is TRBV6-1, the J call TRBJ1-3, with 7 bases matching TRBD1. CDR1 and CDR2 from the germline V gene are MNHNS and SASEGT. V shed 1 base, J shed 3 bases, and the junction held 0 bases outside the gene matches. The CDR3 is made up of 14 amino acids. The CDR3 sequence is CASSEGTGGNTIYF. CDR3 bases: TGTGCCAGCAGTGAAGGGACAGGTGGAAACACCATATATTTT.

V gene TRBV18 combines with J gene TRBJ2-3; perhaps D is TRBD1 or TRBD2 (5 bases each). Germline V gene sequence: CDR1 KGHSH, CDR2 LQKENI. Trimming removed 1 base at V and 1 base at J, with 6 bases between. The CDR3 covers 14 residues. Written as DNA, the CDR3 is TGTGCCAGCTCACCACGAGGGGGCACAGATACGCAGTATTTT. Amino acids: CASSPRGGTDTQYF.

V and J are TRBV6-4 and TRBJ2-3; D may be TRBD1 or TRBD2 (5 bases each). The CDR3 is made up of 15 amino acids. Per germline, CDR1 MRHNA and CDR2 SNTAGT. The V end was cut by 3 bases, the J end by 2 bases, with 12 bases between. The CDR3 loop reads CASSEGPGATDTQYF. CDR3 DNA sequence: TGTGCCAGCAGTGAAGGGCCCGGGGCCACAGATACGCAGTATTTT.

This sequence joins TRBV4-2 and TRBJ1-3; D perhaps matches TRBD1 (5 bases). CDR3 length equals 16 residues. V dropped 2 bases and J dropped 2 bases, with 13 bases sitting between them. Germline CDR1 LGHNA, CDR2 YNFKEQ. CDR3 sequence: CASSQSQGNTGNTIYF. The DNA for the CDR3 is TGTGCCAGCAGCCAATCCCAGGGTAATACTGGAAACACCATATATTTT.

This chain connects TRBV19 to TRBJ1-2; D is undetermined. The V and J ends lost 5 bases and 4 bases respectively, with 11 bases between them. Germline CDR1 and CDR2: LNHDA and SQIVND (reference sequence). The CDR3 has 13 residues. The CDR3 DNA reads TGTGCCAGTAGTTTGGCGGAGAGCTATGGCTACACCTTC. Amino acid sequence: CASSLAESYGYTF.

This clone was counted a few times. At the DNA level, this CDR3 is encoded by other sequences in the same sample as well. This chain uses TRBV5-4 with TRBJ1-4, with 7 bases that match TRBD1. CDR3 length: 14 residues. Germline-derived CDR1 and CDR2 are SGHNT and YYREEE (reference sequence). J lost 4 bases, V lost 3 bases, and 3 bases had no gene match. As DNA, the CDR3 is TGTGCCAGCAGCTCGGGACAGCTTAATGAAAAACTGTTTTTT. Residues: CASSSGQLNEKLFF.

V gene TRBV30 combines with J gene TRBJ1-2; D perhaps matches TRBD1 (6 bases). Trimming stripped 2 bases from V and 4 bases from J, with 32 bases between. This CDR3 has 20 amino acids. Germline V gene lookup returns CDR1 GTSNPN and CDR2 SVGIG (reference sequence). CDR3 sequence reads: CAWSRQLPPGTPIPLYGYTF. The CDR3 DNA is TGTGCCTGGAGTCGACAACTACCCCCCGGGACACCTATACCACTCTATGGCTACACCTTC.

This rearrangement joins TRBV27 to TRBJ2-7; D is perhaps TRBD2 (7 bases). V lost 6 bases, J lost 2 bases, and 14 bases lay in between. Germline CDR1 is MNHEY and CDR2 is SMNVEV (reference sequence). The CDR3 is made up of 14 amino acids. CDR3 in DNA: TGTGCCAGCAGCTTAGGGGAGGGGGCCTACGAGCAGTACTTC. Translated: CASSLGEGAYEQYF.

The gene calls are TRBV6-1 and TRBJ1-1, with 11 bases aligning to TRBD1. Germline V lookup: CDR1 MNHNS, CDR2 SASEGT. The CDR3 is 12 residues long. Germline trimming cut 8 bases from V and 6 bases from J; bases unmatched to any gene: 2. This CDR3 is CASGQGASEAFF. CDR3 nucleotides: TGTGCCAGCGGACAGGGGGCGTCTGAAGCTTTCTTT.

The chain is built from TRBV7-2 and TRBJ2-3; no firm D call. Trimming shortened V by 0 bases and J by 6 bases, and 10 bases separated the two germline ends. CDR1 is SGHTA, CDR2 FQGNSA, per germline. The CDR3 is 14 residues long. CDR3 nucleotides: TGTGCCAGCAGCTTAGCCGCCCCGCTTGATACGCAGTATTTT. This gives the protein CASSLAAPLDTQYF.

The V and J genes are TRBV6-4 and TRBJ2-3; the match to TRBD2 covers 15 bases. Germline-derived CDR1 and CDR2 are MRHNA and SNTAGT. The CDR3 runs 21 residues. Germline trimming cut 1 base from V and 1 base from J; bases unmatched to any gene: 12. The CDR3: CASSDFPGLAGGHSCTDTQYF. CDR3 bases: TGTGCCAGCAGTGACTTTCCGGGACTAGCGGGGGGCCATTCCTGCACAGATACGCAGTATTTT.

This chain joins TRBV15 and TRBJ2-7; TRBD1 agrees at 12 bases. The germline CDR1 and CDR2 sequences are LNHNV and YYDKDF (reference sequence). Germline trimming cut 4 bases from V and 4 bases from J; bases unmatched to any gene: 11. There are 17 residues in the CDR3. Here the CDR3 reads CATSNTPGQGAVYEQYF. The CDR3 nucleotides read TGTGCCACCAGCAACACCCCGGGACAGGGGGCGGTGTACGAGCAGTACTTC.

This clone was detected only a few times. V is TRBV7-9 and J is TRBJ1-1; possibly TRBD1 for D (5 bases). This CDR3 has 13 residues. In germline, CDR1 is SEHNR, CDR2 FQNEAQ (reference sequence). Trimming removed 6 bases at V and 1 base at J, with 9 bases between. CDR3 in amino acids: CASRPGGNTEAFF. In nucleotides, the CDR3 is TGTGCCAGCAGGCCCGGGGGGAACACTGAAGCTTTCTTT. Filled out from reference TRBV7-9 and TRBJ1-1, the complete variable domain reads DTGVSQNPRHKITKRGQNVTFRCDPISEHNRLYWYRQTLGQGPEFLTYFQNEAQLEKSRLLSDRFSAERPKGSFSTLEIQRTEQGDSAMYLCASRPGGNTEAFFGQGTRLTVV.

The chain is built from TRBV5-1 and TRBJ2-2, with TRBD1 identical over 10 bases. Per the germline V gene, CDR1 is SGHRS and CDR2 is YFSETQ. The CDR3 is made up of 16 amino acids. J lost 4 bases, V lost 5 bases, and 8 bases had no gene match. CDR3 region: CASSFRDRGSTGELFF. The CDR3 nucleotides read TGCGCCAGCAGTTTCCGGGACAGGGGAAGCACCGGGGAGCTGTTTTTT. Full variable domain (rest looked up from reference TRBV5-1 and TRBJ2-2): KAGVTQTPRYLIKTRGQQVTLSCSPISGHRSVSWYQQTPGQGLQFLFEYFSETQRNKGNFPGRFSGRQFSNSRSEMNVSTLELGDSALYLCASSFRDRGSTGELFFGEGSRLTVL.

The CDR3 DNA follows: TGTGCCAGCAGCTTGGGTCAGACCTCTAACTATGGCTACACCTTC. The encoded protein is CASSLGQTSNYGYTF. The J gene is TRBJ1-2, the V gene TRBV5-4; D is unresolved. The V gene lost 0 bases and the J gene lost 0 bases, with 9 bases spanning the gap. CDR3 length equals 15 residues. CDR1 is SGHNT, CDR2 YYREEE, per germline (reference sequence). Complete variable domain (other parts from reference TRBV5-4 and TRBJ1-2): ETGVTQSPTHLIKTRGQQVTLRCSSQSGHNTVSWYQQALGQGPQFIFQYYREEENGRGNFPPRFSGLQFPNYSSELNVNALELDDSALYLCASSLGQTSNYGYTFGSGTRLTVV.

This chain joins TRBV14 and TRBJ1-6; D is unclear. The germline CDR1 and CDR2 sequences are SGHDN and FVKESK. The CDR3 covers 18 residues. V dropped 4 bases and J dropped 3 bases, with 19 bases sitting between them. The CDR3 region is CASSPVVKGGRYNSPLHF. CDR3 nucleotide sequence: TGTGCCAGCAGCCCCGTGGTAAAGGGTGGACGCTATAATTCACCCCTCCACTTT. The full variable domain, its missing parts supplied by reference TRBV14 and TRBJ1-6, is EAGVTQFPSHSVIEKGQTVTLRCDPISGHDNLYWYRRVMGKEIKFLLHFVKESKQDESGMPNNRFLAERTGGTYSTLKVQPAELEDSGVYFCASSPVVKGGRYNSPLHFGNGTRLTVT.

The chain carries TRBV27 and TRBJ2-3; no reliable D call. V lost 3 bases and J lost 3, with 10 bases in between. This CDR3 is built from 14 residues. Germline CDR1 and CDR2: MNHEY and SMNVEV (reference sequence). The CDR3 region has the DNA TGTGCCAGCAGTTTTTGGGGTCAAACAGATACGCAGTATTTT. Translation gives CASSFWGQTDTQYF.

This clone was counted between two and nine times. This chain uses TRBV9 with TRBJ1-6; no firm D call. Trimming pared 0 bases from V and 7 bases from J, leaving 2 bases between. The CDR3 has 12 residues. Germline V gene data show CDR1 as SGDLS and CDR2 as YYNGEE. In nucleotides, the CDR3 is TGTGCCAGCAGCGTAGGGAATTCACCCCTCCACTTT. As protein: CASSVGNSPLHF. Together with reference TRBV9 and TRBJ1-6, the CDR3 gives the full variable domain: DSGVTQTPKHLITATGQRVTLRCSPRSGDLSVYWYQQSLDQGLQFLIQYYNGEERAKGNILERFSAQQFPDLHSELNLSSLELGDSALYFCASSVGNSPLHFGNGTRLTVT.